Here is one TCR beta chain with its context. Its antigen is currently not known. The input lacks base qualities; no much larger clone sits a single base away. This entry belongs to a study of blood T cell repertoires in COVID-19 (TCRdb year 2020). Regarding the research as a whole: Samples covering the acute and convalescent phases of COVID-19 were provided by collaborators in the United States, Italy and Spain. The prospective study material was composed of cDNA or gDNA derived from T cells, B-cell-depleted T cells, or PBMCs. Where available, HLA class I and class II types were taken from metadata supplied by the sample provider and were not determined by assay-based typing. The repertoires were released in a freely available public database intended as a resource for research on the immune response to SARS-CoV-2. Samples were obtained from the ongoing ImmuneRACE study (first 160 participants) and from 950 to 1,500 subjects provided by 6 global collaborators. The dataset comprised deeply sampled blood TCRbeta repertoires from subjects exposed to, actively infected with, or recovered from COVID-19. A de-identified subject ID, COVID-19 status, age in years and sex were almost always included in the sample metadata. Broad study findings and their caveats: The quantity of clinical and demographic metadata differed by source and by participant and was supplied without curation.

TCRbeta CDR3 regions were amplified from genomic DNA by means of the immunoSEQ Assay, a bias-controlled multiplex PCR. In the paper's pipeline: Within the assay, amplification of reference gene primers was used to estimate how many nucleated cells each sample contained. To quantify the absolute abundance of each unique TCRbeta CDR3 rearrangement, sequence reads were collapsed and filtered. For each sample, productive Simpson clonality was calculated as the square root of Simpson's diversity index over productive rearrangements. Here the immuneACCESS table is served through TCRdb, limited to in-frame sequences with V and J called. Missing clones are a known gap in these copies; in checked studies unresolved V genes cover under half, and the rest lacks a known reason. The V and J calls and clone size are taken from that table; D and trimming were inferred from the DNA. The sample table shows tens of thousands of clones, and about 70% are seen once. The top ten clonotypes cover roughly a fifth of the sample.

Whole blood was collected in K2EDTA tubes by collaborating institutions according to the institutions' own protocols. For TCRbeta analysis, collaborator samples were shipped as frozen whole blood, as isolated PBMCs, or as DNA extracted from either sample type. Trimming costs V 4 bases and J 2 bases, and their ends lie 18 bases apart. Measured from the cysteine to the phenylalanine, the CDR3 is 16 residues long. Only the CDR3 part of the read is kept: 48 bases, read in frame from the first base. In the germline V gene, CDR1 corresponds to MNHEY and CDR2 to SVGEGT. The sample taken for sequencing was peripheral blood. Here the chain combines TRBV6-2 or TRBV6-3 and TRBJ2-7; 5 matching bases give a weak D call of TRBD2. The sequence was collected from an elderly woman with active or convalescent COVID-19. The CDR3 corresponds to CASSSKFGVITYEQYF. The DNA sequence is given as TGTGCCAGCAGTTCCAAGTTCGGGGTTATCACCTACGAGCAGTACTTC.